These T cell receptor beta chains were read from a single sample in a study of spatial heterogeneity in lung cancer. TCRdb re-derived calls from the 5' RACE reads in MiXCR, one entry per CDR3 protein. Of around 110,000 distinct CDR3 sequences in the sample, 12% were seen once. Material: PBMCs, obtained at follow-up. The receptor set was obtained from a male donor with early-stage non-small cell lung cancer. Both conserved end residues are trimmed from each CDR3.

V: TRBV19; CDR3: ASSGQGGAGELF
V: TRBV27; CDR3: ASSLVGQGTSPLH
V: TRBV5-1; CDR3: ASRAGGNTGELF
V: TRBV12-3/TRBV12-4; CDR3: ASTLGGLAAVNEQF
V: TRBV7-9; CDR3: ASSPSGGTTDTQY
V: TRBV4-1; CDR3: ASSQDSAARGNQPQH
V: TRBV5-1; CDR3: ASSIRSSTDTQY
V: TRBV4-1; CDR3: ASSLGTANSGANVLT
V: TRBV2; CDR3: ASSERIFAYEQY
V: TRBV28; CDR3: ASSSPGFTDTQY
V: TRBV27; CDR3: ASSWDSSNQPQH
V: TRBV12-3/TRBV12-4; CDR3: ASSPGTGNEKLF
V: TRBV2; CDR3: ASSGEETQY
V: TRBV10-3; CDR3: AISESGTGYQPQH
V: TRBV2; CDR3: ASSDHVSGAPYEQY
V: TRBV29-1; CDR3: SVSPLTQETQY
V: TRBV20-1; CDR3: SADGTSGGVAKNIQY